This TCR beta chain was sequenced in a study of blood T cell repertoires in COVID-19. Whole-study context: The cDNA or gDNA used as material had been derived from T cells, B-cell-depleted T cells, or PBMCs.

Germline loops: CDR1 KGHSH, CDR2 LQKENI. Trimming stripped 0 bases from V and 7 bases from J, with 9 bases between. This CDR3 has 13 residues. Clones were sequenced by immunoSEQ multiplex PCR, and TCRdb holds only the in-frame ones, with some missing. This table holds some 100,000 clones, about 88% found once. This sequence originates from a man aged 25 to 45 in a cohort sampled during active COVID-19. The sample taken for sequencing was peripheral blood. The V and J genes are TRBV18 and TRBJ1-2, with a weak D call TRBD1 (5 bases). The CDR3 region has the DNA TGTGCCAGCTCACCACCGTCAGGGTCTGGCTACACCTTC. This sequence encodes CASSPPSGSGYTF.